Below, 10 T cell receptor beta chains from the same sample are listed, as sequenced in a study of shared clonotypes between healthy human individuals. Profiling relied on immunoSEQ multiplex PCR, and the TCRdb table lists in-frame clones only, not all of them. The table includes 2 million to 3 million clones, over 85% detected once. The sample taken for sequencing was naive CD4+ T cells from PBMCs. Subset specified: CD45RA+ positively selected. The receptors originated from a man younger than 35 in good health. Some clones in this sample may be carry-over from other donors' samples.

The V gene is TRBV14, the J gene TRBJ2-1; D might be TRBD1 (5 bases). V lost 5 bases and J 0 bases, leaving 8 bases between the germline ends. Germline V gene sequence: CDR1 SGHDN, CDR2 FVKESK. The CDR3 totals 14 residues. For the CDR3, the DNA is TGTGCCAGCAGCTTGACAGACTCCTACAATGAGCAGTTCTTC. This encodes CASSLTDSYNEQFF.

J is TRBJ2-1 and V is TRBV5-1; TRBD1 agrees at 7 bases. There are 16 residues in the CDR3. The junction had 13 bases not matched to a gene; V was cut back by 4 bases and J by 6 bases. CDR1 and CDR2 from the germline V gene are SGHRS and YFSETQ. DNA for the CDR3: TGCGCCAGCAGCACCCGGTTACAGGGGCGGGTCAATGAGCAGTTCTTC. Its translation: CASSTRLQGRVNEQFF. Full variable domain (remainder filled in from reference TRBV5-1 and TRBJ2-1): KAGVTQTPRYLIKTRGQQVTLSCSPISGHRSVSWYQQTPGQGLQFLFEYFSETQRNKGNFPGRFSGRQFSNSRSEMNVSTLELGDSALYLCASSTRLQGRVNEQFFGPGTRLTVL.

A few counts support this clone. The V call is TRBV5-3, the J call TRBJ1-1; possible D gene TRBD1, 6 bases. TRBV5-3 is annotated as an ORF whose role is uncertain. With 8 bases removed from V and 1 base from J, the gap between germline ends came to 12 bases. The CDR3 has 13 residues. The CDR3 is CASLRGQNTEAFF. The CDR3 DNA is TGTGCCAGCCTCCGGGGGCAGAACACTGAAGCTTTCTTT.

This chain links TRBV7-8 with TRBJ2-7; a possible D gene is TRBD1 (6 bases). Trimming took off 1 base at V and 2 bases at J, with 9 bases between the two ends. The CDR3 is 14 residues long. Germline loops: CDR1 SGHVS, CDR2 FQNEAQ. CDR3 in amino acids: CASSLVRGPYEQYF. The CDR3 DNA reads TGTGCCAGCAGCTTAGTCAGGGGACCCTACGAGCAGTACTTC.

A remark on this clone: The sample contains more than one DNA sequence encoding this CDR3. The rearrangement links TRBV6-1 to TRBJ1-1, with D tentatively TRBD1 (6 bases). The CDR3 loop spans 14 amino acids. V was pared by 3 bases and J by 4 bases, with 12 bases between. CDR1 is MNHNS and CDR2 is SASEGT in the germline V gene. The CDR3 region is CASSDRGGGTEAFF. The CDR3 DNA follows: TGTGCCAGCAGTGACAGGGGTGGGGGCACTGAAGCTTTCTTT.

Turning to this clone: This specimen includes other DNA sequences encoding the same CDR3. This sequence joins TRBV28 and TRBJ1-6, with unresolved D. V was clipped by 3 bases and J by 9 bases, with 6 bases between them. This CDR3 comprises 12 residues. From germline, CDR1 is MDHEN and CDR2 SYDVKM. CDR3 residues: CASSLASSPLHF. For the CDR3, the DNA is TGTGCCAGCAGTTTGGCCTCTTCACCCCTCCACTTT.

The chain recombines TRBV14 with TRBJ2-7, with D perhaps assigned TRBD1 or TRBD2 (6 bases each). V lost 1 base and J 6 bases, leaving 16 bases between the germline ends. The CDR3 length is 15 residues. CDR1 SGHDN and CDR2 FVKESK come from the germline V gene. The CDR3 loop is CASSQVSSGAAEQYF. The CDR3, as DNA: TGTGCCAGCAGCCAAGTTTCATCGGGGGCCGCCGAGCAGTACTTC.

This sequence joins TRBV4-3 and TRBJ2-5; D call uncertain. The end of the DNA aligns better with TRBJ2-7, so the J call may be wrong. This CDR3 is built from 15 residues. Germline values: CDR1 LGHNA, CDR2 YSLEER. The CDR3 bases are TGCGCCAGCAGCCAAGTAGATGGTCGGTCCTACGAGCAGTACTTC. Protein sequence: CASSQVDGRSYEQYF.

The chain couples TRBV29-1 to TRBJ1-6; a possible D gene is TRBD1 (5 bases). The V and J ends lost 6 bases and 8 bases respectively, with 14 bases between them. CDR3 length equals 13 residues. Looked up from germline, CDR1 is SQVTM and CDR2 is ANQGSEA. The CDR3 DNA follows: TGCAGCGTCCGCCGGGACCCCGATTCACCCCTCCACTTT. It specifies CSVRRDPDSPLHF.

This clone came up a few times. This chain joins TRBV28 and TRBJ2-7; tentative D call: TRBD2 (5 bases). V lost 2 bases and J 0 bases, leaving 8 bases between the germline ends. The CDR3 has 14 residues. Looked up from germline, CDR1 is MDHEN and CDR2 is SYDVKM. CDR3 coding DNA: TGTGCCAGCAGTTTACTAGCAAACTCCTACGAGCAGTACTTC. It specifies CASSLLANSYEQYF. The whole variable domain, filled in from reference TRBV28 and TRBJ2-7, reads DVKVTQSSRYLVKRTGEKVFLECVQDMDHENMFWYRQDPGLGLRLIYFSYDVKMKEKGDIPEGYSVSREKKERFSLILESASTNQTSMYLCASSLLANSYEQYFGPGTRLTVT.